This is a list of T cell receptor beta chains from one sample in a study of T cells expressing NK-cell markers. TCRdb reprocessed the 5' RACE reads, with one entry per CDR3 protein and no DNA. The sample data list about 550,000 distinct CDR3 sequences. The sample was blood T cells: a sorted CD56 or NKG2C T cell subset, CD4+ or CD8+ T cells, or bulk PBMC T cells (not recorded which). These receptors all come from a man between 18 and 35 years old in good health. The CDR3 runs from the conserved cysteine through the conserved F or W.

V: TRBV30; J: TRBJ2-1; CDR3: CAWTIAGGQNEQFF
V: TRBV10-3; J: TRBJ2-3; CDR3: CASSYGDSTDTQYF
V: TRBV6-5; J: TRBJ2-7; CDR3: CASQTSGFSYEQYF
V: TRBV5-5; J: TRBJ2-2; CDR3: CASSLWSENTGELFF
V: TRBV2; J: TRBJ2-5; CDR3: CASHGTEQETQYF
V: TRBV6-1; J: TRBJ2-5; CDR3: CASRRSGTMQETQYF
V: TRBV12-3/TRBV12-4; J: TRBJ1-2; CDR3: CASTPDGPYYGYTF
V: TRBV10-1; J: TRBJ2-7; CDR3: CASSESAEQYF
V: TRBV19; J: TRBJ2-1; CDR3: CASSKHRGGYDEQFF
V: TRBV12-3/TRBV12-4; J: TRBJ2-1; CDR3: CASSLTAGDVHEQFF
V: TRBV25-1; J: TRBJ2-1; CDR3: CASRRTGMSEQFF
V: TRBV12-3/TRBV12-4; J: TRBJ1-6; CDR3: CASSLSGRSPLHF
V: TRBV20-1; J: TRBJ2-7; CDR3: CSAGSRDPREQYF
V: TRBV20-1; J: TRBJ2-2; CDR3: CSAPKTGLTGELFF
V: TRBV20-1; J: TRBJ2-6; CDR3: CSAQDRGRPAF
V: TRBV20-1; J: TRBJ1-5; CDR3: CSALVGNQPQHF
V: TRBV5-1; J: TRBJ2-3; CDR3: CASSRNGDTQYF
V: TRBV6-4; J: TRBJ2-2; CDR3: CASSDNTGELFF
V: TRBV9; J: TRBJ2-1; CDR3: CASSGGEGTGDSNEQFF
V: TRBV9; J: TRBJ2-2; CDR3: CASSVVGDNTGELFF
V: TRBV30; J: TRBJ2-1; CDR3: CAWSVGLATDEQFF
V: TRBV10-3; J: TRBJ1-2; CDR3: CAISSTGGTRSAGYTF
V: TRBV6-5; J: TRBJ2-3; CDR3: CASSYSHGGGKFSDTQYF
V: TRBV7-2; J: TRBJ2-7; CDR3: CASSWGGLAGSYEQYF
V: TRBV5-6; J: TRBJ2-2; CDR3: CASSRLTGTKSSGELFF
V: TRBV29-1; J: TRBJ2-2; CDR3: CSVEGRTNTGELFF
V: TRBV2; J: TRBJ2-1; CDR3: CASSPQGGEQFF
V: TRBV20-1; J: TRBJ2-1; CDR3: CSASQILTNEQFF
V: TRBV11-2; J: TRBJ2-2; CDR3: CASSSKRRSNTGELFF
V: TRBV7-8; J: TRBJ1-1; CDR3: CASRPAGAEAFF
V: TRBV12-3/TRBV12-4; J: TRBJ2-3; CDR3: CASSLVGGLAGDTDTQYF
V: TRBV7-6; J: TRBJ2-5; CDR3: CASSLELAGDGQETQYF
V: TRBV7-9; J: TRBJ2-3; CDR3: CASPGTYTDTQYF
V: TRBV7-8; J: TRBJ2-3; CDR3: CASRSTGTSVGPPDTQYF
V: TRBV10-1; J: TRBJ2-2; CDR3: CASSDSRAGGTGELFF
V: TRBV7-8; J: TRBJ2-7; CDR3: CASSSGATFSYEQYF
V: TRBV20-1; J: TRBJ2-1; CDR3: CSARVAREFPYNEQFF
V: TRBV2; J: TRBJ1-4; CDR3: CASSPTHRATNEKLFF
V: TRBV10-3; J: TRBJ2-3; CDR3: CAISVQSTSTDTQYF
V: TRBV6-1; J: TRBJ1-1; CDR3: CASLAHRGFTEAFF
V: TRBV10-3; J: TRBJ1-6; CDR3: CAISEPGQMNSPLHF
V: TRBV11-2; J: TRBJ1-5; CDR3: CASSLRADSSNQPQHF
V: TRBV13; J: TRBJ2-5; CDR3: CASSSTQGVVETQYF
V: TRBV20-1; J: TRBJ2-7; CDR3: CSARPGAGGSSYEQYF
V: TRBV20-1; J: TRBJ1-2; CDR3: CSARAISYGYTF
V: TRBV20-1; J: TRBJ2-1; CDR3: CSARGLDRTHEQFF
V: TRBV7-9; J: TRBJ2-5; CDR3: CASSLFPGQGGRETQYF
V: TRBV7-9; J: TRBJ2-1; CDR3: CASSLDRSAGTSNEQFF
V: TRBV6-1; J: TRBJ2-5; CDR3: CASSKRGRGWETQYF
V: TRBV24-1; J: TRBJ2-5; CDR3: CATRGGQGSETQYF